One TCR beta chain is described in this entry. Sequenced by immunoSEQ multiplex PCR; TCRdb stores in-frame clones only, minus some. This repertoire shows about 81,000 clones, approximately 90% found once; its top ten account for under 14%. The sample comes from a study of T cell responses to AZD1222 COVID-19 vaccine. This CDR3 comprises 17 residues. V was shortened by 3 bases and J by 5 bases, with 22 bases between the two germline ends. Germline V lookup: CDR1 MDHEN, CDR2 SYDVKM. This clonotype was obtained from an adult who received the AZD1222 COVID-19 vaccine. Sequences were derived from peripheral blood, sampled 28 days after the second AZD1222 dose. This chain connects TRBV28 to TRBJ1-1; weak D call: TRBD1 (5 bases). The CDR3 DNA follows: TGTGCCAGCAGTTTTCCCCGGACAAATTCGCCTATTACTGAAGCTTTCTTT. Translating it yields CASSFPRTNSPITEAFF.